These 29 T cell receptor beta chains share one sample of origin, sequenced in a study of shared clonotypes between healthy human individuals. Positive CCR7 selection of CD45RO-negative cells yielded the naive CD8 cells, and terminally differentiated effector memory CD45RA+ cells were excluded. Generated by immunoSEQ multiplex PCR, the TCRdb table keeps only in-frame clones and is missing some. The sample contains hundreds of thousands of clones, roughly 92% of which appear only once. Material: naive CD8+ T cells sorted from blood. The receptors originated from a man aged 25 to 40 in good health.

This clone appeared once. The CDR3 is CASSFSQDEQYF. DNA of the CDR3: TGTGCCAGCAGCTTTTCCCAGGACGAGCAGTACTTC. The rearrangement links TRBV13 to TRBJ2-7; no clear D. Germline values: CDR1 PRHDT, CDR2 FYEKMQ (reference sequence). The germline V and J ends were trimmed by 3 bases and 5 bases, with 8 bases remaining between them. This CDR3 contains 12 residues. Drawing the rest from reference TRBV13 and TRBJ2-7, the complete variable domain is AAGVIQSPRHLIKEKRETATLKCYPIPRHDTVYWYQQGPGQDPQFLISFYEKMQSDKGSIPDRFSAQQFSDYHSELNMSSLELGDSALYFCASSFSQDEQYFGPGTRLTVT.

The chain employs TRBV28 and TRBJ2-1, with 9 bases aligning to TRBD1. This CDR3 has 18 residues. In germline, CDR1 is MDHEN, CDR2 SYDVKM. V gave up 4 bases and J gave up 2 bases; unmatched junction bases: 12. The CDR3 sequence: CASSSLSGDRVPYNEQFF. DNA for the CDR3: TGTGCCAGCAGTTCCTTAAGCGGGGACAGGGTCCCCTACAATGAGCAGTTCTTC.

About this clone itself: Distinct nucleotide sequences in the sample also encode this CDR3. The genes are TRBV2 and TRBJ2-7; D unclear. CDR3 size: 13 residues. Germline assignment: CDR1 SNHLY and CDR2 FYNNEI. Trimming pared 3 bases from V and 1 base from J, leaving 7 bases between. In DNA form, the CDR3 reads TGTGCCAGCAGTGATCCATCATCCTACGAGCAGTACTTC. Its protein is CASSDPSSYEQYF.

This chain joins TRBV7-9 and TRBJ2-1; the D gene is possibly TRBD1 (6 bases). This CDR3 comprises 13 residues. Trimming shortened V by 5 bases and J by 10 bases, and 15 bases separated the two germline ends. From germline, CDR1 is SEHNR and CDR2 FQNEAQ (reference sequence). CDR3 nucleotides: TGTGCCAGCAGCCCCAGTGAGGGGGAAGAGCAGTTCTTC. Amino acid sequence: CASSPSEGEEQFF.

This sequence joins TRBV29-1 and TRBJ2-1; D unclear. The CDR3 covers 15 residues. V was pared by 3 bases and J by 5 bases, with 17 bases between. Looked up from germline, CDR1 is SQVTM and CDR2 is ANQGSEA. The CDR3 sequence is CSVDEAATEHNEQFF. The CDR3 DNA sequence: TGCAGCGTTGATGAAGCCGCGACGGAGCACAATGAGCAGTTCTTC.

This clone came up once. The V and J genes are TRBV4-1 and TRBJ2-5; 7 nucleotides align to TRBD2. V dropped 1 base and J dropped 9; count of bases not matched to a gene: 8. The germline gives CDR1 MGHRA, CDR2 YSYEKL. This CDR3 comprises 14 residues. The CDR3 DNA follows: TGCGCCAGCAGCCAAGTGGAAGTCCGGGAGGCCCAGTACTTC. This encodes CASSQVEVREAQYF.

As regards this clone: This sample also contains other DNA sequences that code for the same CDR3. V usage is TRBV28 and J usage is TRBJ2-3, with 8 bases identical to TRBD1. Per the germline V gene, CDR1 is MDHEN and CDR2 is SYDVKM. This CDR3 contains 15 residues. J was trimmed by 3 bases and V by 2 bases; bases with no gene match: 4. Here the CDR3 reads CASSLGQGGTDTQYF. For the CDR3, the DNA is TGTGCCAGCAGTTTAGGACAGGGTGGTACAGATACGCAGTATTTT.

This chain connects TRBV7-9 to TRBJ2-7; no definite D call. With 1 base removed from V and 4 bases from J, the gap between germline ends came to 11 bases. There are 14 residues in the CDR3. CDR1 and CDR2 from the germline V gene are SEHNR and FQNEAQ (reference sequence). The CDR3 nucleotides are TGTGCCAGCAGCTTAGGCGAAATTTCATACGAGCAGTACTTC. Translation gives CASSLGEISYEQYF.

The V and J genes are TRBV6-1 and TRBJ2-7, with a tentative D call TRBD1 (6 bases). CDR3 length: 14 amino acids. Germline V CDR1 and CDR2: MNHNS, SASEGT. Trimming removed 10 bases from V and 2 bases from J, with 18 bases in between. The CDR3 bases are TGTGCCACCCGGGACACGACGCTCACCTACGAGCAGTACTTC. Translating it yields CATRDTTLTYEQYF.

For the CDR3, the DNA is TGCAGCGTTGCGACACCCAGCTCCTACGAGCAGTACTTC. Translation gives CSVATPSSYEQYF. This chain connects TRBV29-1 to TRBJ2-7; D is uncertain. The germline gives CDR1 SQVTM, CDR2 ANQGSEA. This CDR3 region has 13 residues. Between the trimmed V and J ends, which lost 4 bases and 0 bases, there was a span of 10 bases.

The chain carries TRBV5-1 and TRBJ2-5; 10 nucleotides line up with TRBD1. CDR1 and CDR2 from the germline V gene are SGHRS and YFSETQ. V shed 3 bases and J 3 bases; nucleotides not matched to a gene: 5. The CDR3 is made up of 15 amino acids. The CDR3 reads CASSSSGTGEETQYF. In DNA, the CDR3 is TGCGCCAGCAGCTCATCCGGGACAGGGGAAGAGACCCAGTACTTC.

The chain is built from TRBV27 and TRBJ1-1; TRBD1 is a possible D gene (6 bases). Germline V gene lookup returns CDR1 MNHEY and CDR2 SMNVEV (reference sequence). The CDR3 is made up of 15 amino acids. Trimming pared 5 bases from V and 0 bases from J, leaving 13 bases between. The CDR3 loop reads CASSPPGVLNTEAFF. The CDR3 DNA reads TGTGCCAGCAGTCCCCCAGGGGTCTTGAACACTGAAGCTTTCTTT.

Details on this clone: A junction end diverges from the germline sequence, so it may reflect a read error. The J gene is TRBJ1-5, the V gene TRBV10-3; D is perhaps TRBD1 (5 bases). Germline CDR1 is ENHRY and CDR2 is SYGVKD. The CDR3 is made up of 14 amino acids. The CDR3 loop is CASHGAASSQPQHF. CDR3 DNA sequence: TGTGCCTCCCACGGGGCCGCTAGCAGTCAGCCCCAGCATTTT.

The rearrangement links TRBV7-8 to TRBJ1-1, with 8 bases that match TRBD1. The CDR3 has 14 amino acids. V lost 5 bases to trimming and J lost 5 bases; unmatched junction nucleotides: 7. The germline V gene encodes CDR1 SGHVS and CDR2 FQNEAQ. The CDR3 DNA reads TGTGCCAGCAGCGAAGACAGGGGTTCTACTGAAGCTTTCTTT. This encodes CASSEDRGSTEAFF. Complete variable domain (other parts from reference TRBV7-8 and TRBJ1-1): GAGVSQSPRYKVAKRGQDVALRCDPISGHVSLFWYQQALGQGPEFLTYFQNEAQLDKSGLPSDRFFAERPEGSVSTLKIQRTQQEDSAVYLCASSEDRGSTEAFFGQGTRLTVV.

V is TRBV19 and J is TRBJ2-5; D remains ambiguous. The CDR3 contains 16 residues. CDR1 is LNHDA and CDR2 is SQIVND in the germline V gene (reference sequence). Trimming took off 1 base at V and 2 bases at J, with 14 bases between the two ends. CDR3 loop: CASSIGAVASQETQYF. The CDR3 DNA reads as TGTGCCAGTAGTATAGGAGCCGTCGCCAGTCAAGAGACCCAGTACTTC.

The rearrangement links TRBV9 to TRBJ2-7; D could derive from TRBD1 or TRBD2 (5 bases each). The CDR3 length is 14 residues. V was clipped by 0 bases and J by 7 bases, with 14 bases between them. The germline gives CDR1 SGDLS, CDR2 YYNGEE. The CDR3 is CASSVDRGVREQYF. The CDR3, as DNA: TGTGCCAGCAGCGTAGATCGAGGGGTGCGGGAGCAGTACTTC.

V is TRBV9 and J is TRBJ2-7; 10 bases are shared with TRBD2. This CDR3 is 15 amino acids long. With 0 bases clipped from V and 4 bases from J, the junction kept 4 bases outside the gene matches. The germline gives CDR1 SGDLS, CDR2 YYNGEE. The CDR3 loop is CASSVETSGPYEQYF. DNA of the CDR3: TGTGCCAGCAGCGTAGAGACTAGCGGGCCTTACGAGCAGTACTTC.

The CDR3 region is CASTPDRTYSNQPQHF. The DNA for the CDR3 is TGTGCCAGCACCCCCGACAGGACATATAGCAATCAGCCCCAGCATTTT. This chain uses TRBV28 with TRBJ1-5, with D possibly being TRBD1 (6 bases). The germline CDR1 and CDR2 sequences are MDHEN and SYDVKM. This CDR3 has 16 amino acids. V was cut by 7 bases and J by 0 bases, with 16 bases left in between.

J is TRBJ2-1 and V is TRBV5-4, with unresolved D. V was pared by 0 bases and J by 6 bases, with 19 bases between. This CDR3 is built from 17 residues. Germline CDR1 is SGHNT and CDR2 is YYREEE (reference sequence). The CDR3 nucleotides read TGTGCCAGCAGCTTGGATGTTATTAGATCCCCGGTCAATGAGCAGTTCTTC. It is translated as CASSLDVIRSPVNEQFF.

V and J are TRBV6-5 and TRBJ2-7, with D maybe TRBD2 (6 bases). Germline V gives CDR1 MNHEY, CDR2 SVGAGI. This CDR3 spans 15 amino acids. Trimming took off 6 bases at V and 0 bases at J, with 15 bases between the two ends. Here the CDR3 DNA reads TGTGCCAGCAGCCCCTCCGGGAGCAGCTCCTACGAGCAGTACTTC. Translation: CASSPSGSSSYEQYF.

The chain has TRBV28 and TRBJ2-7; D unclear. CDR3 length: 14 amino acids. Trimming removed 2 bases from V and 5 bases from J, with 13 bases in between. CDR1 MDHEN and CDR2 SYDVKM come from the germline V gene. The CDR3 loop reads CASSLRLIDNEQYF. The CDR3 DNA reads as TGTGCCAGCAGTTTAAGGTTGATAGATAACGAGCAGTACTTC.

The CDR3 DNA follows: TGTGCCAGCAGTATAGCTAAGAGCTACGAGCAGTACTTC. Amino acids: CASSIAKSYEQYF. The chain couples TRBV6-5 to TRBJ2-7; D is unclear. V was clipped by 5 bases and J by 3 bases, with 11 bases between them. CDR3 length: 13 residues. Germline assignment: CDR1 MNHEY and CDR2 SVGAGI.

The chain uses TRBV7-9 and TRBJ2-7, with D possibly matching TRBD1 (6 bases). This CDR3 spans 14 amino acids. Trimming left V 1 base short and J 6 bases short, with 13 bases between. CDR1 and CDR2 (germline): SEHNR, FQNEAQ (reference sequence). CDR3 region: CASSLGAGDGEQYF. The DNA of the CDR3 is TGTGCCAGCAGCTTAGGGGCAGGGGACGGCGAGCAGTACTTC.

CDR3 DNA: TGTGCCAGCAGCGTAGAGGGCAGGACTGAAGCTTTCTTT. Translating gives CASSVEGRTEAFF. The V call is TRBV9, the J call TRBJ1-1; D is unresolved. This CDR3 contains 13 residues. Deletions cut 0 bases from V and 5 bases from J, with 8 bases between. From germline, CDR1 is SGDLS and CDR2 YYNGEE.

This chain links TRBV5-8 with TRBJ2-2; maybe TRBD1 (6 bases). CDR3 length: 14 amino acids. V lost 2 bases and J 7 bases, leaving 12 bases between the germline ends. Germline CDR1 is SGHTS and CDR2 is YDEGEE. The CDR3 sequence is CASSFGGAIGELFF. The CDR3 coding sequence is TGTGCCAGCAGCTTTGGGGGCGCGATCGGGGAGCTGTTTTTT.

The CDR3 DNA sequence: TGTGCCAGCAGCTTGGAACTAGCGGACAATGAGCAGTTCTTC. Protein: CASSLELADNEQFF. This chain connects TRBV5-6 to TRBJ2-1; 8 positions agree with TRBD2. V shed 0 bases and J 5 bases; nucleotides not matched to a gene: 1. The germline V gene has CDR1 SGHDT and CDR2 YYEEEE. This CDR3 has 14 residues.

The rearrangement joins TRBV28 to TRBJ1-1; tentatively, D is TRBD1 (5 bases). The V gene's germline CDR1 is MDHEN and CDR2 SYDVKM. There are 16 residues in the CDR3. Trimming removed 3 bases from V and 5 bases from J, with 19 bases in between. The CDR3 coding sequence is TGTGCCAGCAGTTTTTCCCCAATTCAGGGTTATACTGAAGCTTTCTTT. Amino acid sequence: CASSFSPIQGYTEAFF.

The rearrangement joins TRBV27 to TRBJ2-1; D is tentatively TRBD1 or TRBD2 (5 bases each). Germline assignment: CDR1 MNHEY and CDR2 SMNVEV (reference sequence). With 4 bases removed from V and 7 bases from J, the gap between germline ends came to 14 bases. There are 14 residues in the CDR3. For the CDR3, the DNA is TGTGCCAGCAGTTACGGGACCCACGTAAATGAGCAGTTCTTC. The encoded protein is CASSYGTHVNEQFF.

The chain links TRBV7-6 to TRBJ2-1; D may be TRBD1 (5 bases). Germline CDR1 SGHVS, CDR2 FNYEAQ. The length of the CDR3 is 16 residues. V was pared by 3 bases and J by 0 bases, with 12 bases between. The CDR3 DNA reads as TGTGCCAGCAGCTTGCGCACAGACAGCTCCTACAATGAGCAGTTCTTC. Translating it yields CASSLRTDSSYNEQFF.